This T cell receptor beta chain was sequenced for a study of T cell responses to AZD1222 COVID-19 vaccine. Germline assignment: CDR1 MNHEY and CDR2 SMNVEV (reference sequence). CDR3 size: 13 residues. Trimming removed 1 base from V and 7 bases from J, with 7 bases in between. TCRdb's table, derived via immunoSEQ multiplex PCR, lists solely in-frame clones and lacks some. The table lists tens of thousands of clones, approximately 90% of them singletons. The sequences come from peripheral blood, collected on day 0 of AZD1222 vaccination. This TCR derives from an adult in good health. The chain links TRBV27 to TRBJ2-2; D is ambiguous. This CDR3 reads CASSLFIGGELFF. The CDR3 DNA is TGTGCCAGCAGTTTATTTATTGGCGGGGAGCTGTTTTTT.